This T cell receptor beta chain was identified in a study of CD4+ T cells in melanoma. This clone occurred a few times. What it recognizes is unknown. Study-wide results and caveats: A reported correlation linked neoantigen-specific CD4+ T cells to CD8+, macrophage and B cell function. Reportedly, melanoma neoantigen-specific CD4+ T cells showed varied differentiation states.

Only in-frame clones appear in the TCRdb table, and some are missing; sequencing was by immunoSEQ multiplex PCR. This table holds 9,000 to 10,000 clones, roughly three quarters found once. This CDR3 comprises 16 residues. CDR1 is MNHEY and CDR2 is SMNVEV in the germline V gene (reference sequence). V dropped 6 bases and J dropped 2 bases, with 19 bases sitting between them. J is TRBJ1-1 and V is TRBV27, with a possible D match to TRBD1 (5 bases). The clonotype originates from a human donor with melanoma. Input material: peripheral blood. The CDR3 DNA sequence: TGTGCCAGCAGCCCGATGGGGCGGGGAAGAAACACTGAAGCTTTCTTT. The encoded protein is CASSPMGRGRNTEAFF.